The clone carrying this TCR beta chain was observed a few times. Its antigen is unknown. The germline gives CDR1 WNHNN, CDR2 SYGVQD (reference sequence). V dropped 6 bases and J dropped 4; count of bases not matched to a gene: 1. The CDR3 runs 13 residues. This sample stems from a study of response to subunit inactivated influenza vaccine. Broader study findings: Authors suggested each seasonal flu vaccination may recruit only limited numbers of new T cells.

TCRdb reanalysed the RT-PCR reads using MiXCR and keeps one entry per CDR3 protein. The sample has 700,000 to 900,000 distinct CDR3 sequences, approximately 22% seen once. The input for sequencing was PBMCs from blood, taken around 5 days after vaccination. The chain recombines TRBV10-1 with TRBJ2-2; 8 positions match TRBD1. The source of this sequence is a man aged 50 or older who received an inactivated influenza vaccine. This CDR3 is CASRGQGTGELFF. The CDR3 DNA reads TGCGCCAGCAGAGGACAGGGCACCGGGGAGCTGTTTTTT.